The entry that follows covers one T cell receptor beta chain sequence. A CD8+CD4-CCR7+CD45RA+ gate was used to sort naive CD8 T cells. This CDR3 is 14 amino acids long. With 0 bases removed from V and 6 bases from J, the gap between germline ends came to 13 bases. Per the germline V gene, CDR1 is DFQATT and CDR2 is SNEGSKA (reference sequence). This sample was included in a study of molecular identifiers for immune sequencing clone quantification. Preparation methods for the bulk TCR libraries were those previously described, with listed TCR primers. MiXCR, applied by TCRdb to the PCR reads, yields one record per CDR3 protein. Of under 650,000 distinct CDR3 sequences in the sample, less than 20% were seen once.

This clonotype originated in a human donor in good health. Some libraries in this study had Jurkat cell RNA spiked in. Sample: naive CD8+ T cells from blood, with Jurkat cell RNA spiked in. Noted subset: FACS-sorted CD8+CD4-CCR7+CD45RA+ naive T cells. J is TRBJ2-3 and V is TRBV20-1, with a tentative D call TRBD2 (6 bases). The CDR3 DNA follows: TGCAGTGCTAGAGATGGGCTAGCGACGGATACGCAGTATTTT. Translating it yields CSARDGLATDTQYF.